The T cell receptor beta chain described here comes from a study of cytomegalovirus exposure and HLA in healthy donors. Study overall: Falling in the Caucasian-associated ancestry cluster were about 82% of a few hundred genotyped donors.

Broader study findings: Overall, approximately 150 TCR beta chains were annotated as cytomegalovirus-associated. Relative to the approximately 630-donor mean, N-insertions were reportedly fewer in an Asian-associated ancestry cluster in a later analysis. Reported results showed that the classifier diagnosed cytomegalovirus status with high specificity and sensitivity.

Of note for this clone: Its antigen is currently unknown.

V was pared by 6 bases and J by 3 bases, with 15 bases between. This CDR3 has 15 residues. Looked up from germline, CDR1 is SNHLY and CDR2 is FYNNEI. Primers for the PCR totalled 60 Vbeta and 13 Jbeta. Sequencing used immunoSEQ multiplex PCR; TCRdb keeps in-frame clones, though not all of them. The sample table includes under 95,000 clones. The sequenced sample was PBMCs. The chain recombines TRBV2 with TRBJ2-1; D may be TRBD2 (5 bases). The TCR was taken from a man aged 18 to 35 in good health and CMV-seropositive. Written as DNA, the CDR3 is TGTGCCAGCAGCGCGATGAGGGAGTTCTACAATGAGCAGTTCTTC. Translation: CASSAMREFYNEQFF.